This T cell receptor (beta chain) was found in a study of PD-1 blockade in classical Hodgkin lymphoma. Whole-study findings and limits: Still unresolved is the cause of the repertoire differences, which may be disease activity or prior therapy. When nivolumab was started under 1 year after ASCT, patients were excluded. Diversity similar to that of newly diagnosed patients was seen at baseline in complete responders. Newly diagnosed patients reportedly had lower baseline TCR diversity than healthy donors.

Only in-frame clones appear in the TCRdb table, and some are missing; sequencing was by immunoSEQ multiplex PCR. Of approximately 9,000 clones in the sample, over 80% are singletons; the top ten hold approximately 1.5%. As for time point: cycle 4 day 1 (C4D1), after more than five weeks of nivolumab. Every single patient, without exception, relapsed after autologous stem cell transplantation, and brentuximab vedotin exposure varied. Negative selection with magnetic separation was used to purify CD4+ T cells from thawed PBMCs. About this clone: Its cognate antigen is unknown.

The sample in question was CD4+ T cells from blood, obtained before the fourth cycle of nivolumab. The source is a human donor with classical Hodgkin lymphoma.

CDR3 nucleotide sequence: TGCGCCAGCAGCTTTTTGGGGCGTGCAACTAATGAAAAACTGTTTTTT. Its protein is CASSFLGRATNEKLFF. The J gene is TRBJ1-4, the V gene TRBV5-1; D perhaps matches TRBD1 (5 bases). CDR3 length: 16 amino acids. The V end lost 2 bases, the J end lost 0 bases, and 11 bases lay between the germline ends. The germline CDR1 and CDR2 sequences are SGHRS and YFSETQ.